This is a list of T cell receptor beta chains from one sample in a study of blood T cell repertoires in COVID-19. This table comes from immunoSEQ multiplex PCR, and its TCRdb copy is limited to in-frame clones, with some not included. There are 180,000 or so clones in the sample; 76% occur only once, and around 8.1% lies in the top ten. The source material was peripheral blood. These receptors all stem from a woman in her fifties or sixties with active or convalescent COVID-19. Both conserved end residues are part of each CDR3.

cdr3_length v_call cdr3_aa
14 TRBV11-3 CASSPQGGKEKLFF
15 TRBV19 CASSKLAGGRNEQFF
13 TRBV30 CAWSAGTEYGYTF
15 TRBV30 CAWSVSERPGYGYTF
18 TRBV4-2 CASSHDRDSRGVGNTIYF
15 TRBV6-5 CASSYSPRGADTQYF
14 TRBV7-6 CASSFGGGNSPLHF
14 TRBV28 CASSSSTGADGYTF
18 TRBV5-6 CASSLGLAGDPITDTQYF
16 TRBV5-4 CASSLAGGGNTYEQYF
16 TRBV27 CASSTRTGLNTGELFF
15 TRBV6-6 CASSYPGRGETEAFF
15 TRBV18 CASSPLAGVIDEQFF
15 TRBV19 CASSQGGHYNQPQHF
14 TRBV25-1 CASSARTDGNTIYF
14 TRBV7-9 CASSSDRGNQPQHF
14 TRBV11-1 CASSFTSSQETQYF
13 TRBV3-1/TRBV3-2 CASSLDRGYGYTF
17 TRBV6-6 CASSPQVLAGGTDTQYF
16 TRBV7-2 CASSSGQGLLKTEAFF
14 TRBV18 CASSPGQGGQPQHF
15 TRBV11-1 CASSQGATGRTEAFF
16 TRBV11-3 CASSNTSGSYTGELFF
14 TRBV7-9 CASSPGGSFFEQYF
16 TRBV7-3 CASSPSGAGGIGEQFF
17 TRBV28 CASRKLWEFGQTDTQYF
15 TRBV3-1/TRBV3-2 CASSPGAGFGYGYTF
13 TRBV6-5 CASRLVRNTEAFF
13 TRBV28 CASSSDLRYGYTF
14 TRBV5-4 CASRQATGKYGYTF
16 TRBV19 CASRFRGEGITDTQYF
15 TRBV18 CASSPGQSSGNTIYF
15 TRBV7-6 CASSPLRRAGETQYF
17 TRBV4-3 CASSQDSGTARGNTIYF
15 TRBV18 CASSPATMVSDEQFF
15 TRBV2 CASSELSVSGNTIYF
14 TRBV5-4 CASSANRLQETQYF
13 TRBV30 CAWSPGGNSPLHF
13 TRBV5-4 CASSPDRYYGYTF
15 TRBV6-5 CASRSLGGNLSPLHF
16 TRBV7-3 CASSLQGRQANNEQFF
14 TRBV30 CAWSVPGVTETQYF